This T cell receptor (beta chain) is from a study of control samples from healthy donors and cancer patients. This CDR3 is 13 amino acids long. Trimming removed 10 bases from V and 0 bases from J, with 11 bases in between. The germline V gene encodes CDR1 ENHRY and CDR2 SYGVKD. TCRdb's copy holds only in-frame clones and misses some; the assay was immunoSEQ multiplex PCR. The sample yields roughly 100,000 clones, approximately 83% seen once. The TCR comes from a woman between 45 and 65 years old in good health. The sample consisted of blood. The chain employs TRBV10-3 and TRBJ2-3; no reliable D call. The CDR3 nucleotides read TGTGCCACACAGTTACCTAGCACAGATACGCAGTATTTT. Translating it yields CATQLPSTDTQYF.